The 24 T cell receptor beta chains below were found in one sample sequenced in a study (TCRdb year 2016). The library was prepared using RT-PCR. The sequencing machine was an Illumina MiSeq. TCRdb itself trimmed the public reads at Q25 with fastp, ran MiXCR and retained productive beta chains. Each record represents a unique CDR3 protein, reported with the most common genes and DNA among its rows. This sample has about 700,000 distinct CDR3 sequences in its table, and 14% of those were observed once. The ten largest make up about 3.6% of the sample. Sequenced material: memory CD4+ T cells from blood. These TCRs come from a female donor in good health, serving as a healthy control.

This clonotype came up many times. The chain couples TRBV5-5 to TRBJ1-5, with a tentative D call TRBD1 (5 bases). Per germline, CDR1 SGHKS and CDR2 YYEKEE (reference sequence). Trimming removed 6 bases at V and 4 bases at J, with 14 bases between. The CDR3 runs to 14 residues. The CDR3 DNA follows: TGTGCCAGCACCCTCGGGGCCCAAAATCAGCCCCAGCATTTT. As protein: CASTLGAQNQPQHF.

The chain combines TRBV6-5 with TRBJ2-1; 13 nucleotides match TRBD2. CDR1 MNHEY and CDR2 SVGAGI come from the germline V gene. Trimming took 2 bases from V and 10 from J; bases not matched to a gene: 11. The CDR3 has 17 residues. CDR3 in amino acids: CASSYPPGLAGAREQFF. DNA of the CDR3: TGTGCCAGCAGTTACCCTCCCGGACTAGCGGGAGCGCGGGAGCAGTTCTTC.

This clonotype was counted between two and nine times. This chain joins TRBV25-1 and TRBJ2-3; a possible D gene is TRBD2 (5 bases). The CDR3 consists of 14 residues. Trimming shortened V by 1 base and J by 3 bases, and 8 bases separated the two germline ends. Germline assignment: CDR1 MGHDK and CDR2 SYGVNS. The CDR3 region is CASSEFRRTDTQYF. CDR3 DNA sequence: TGTGCCAGCAGTGAATTCCGGAGGACAGATACGCAGTATTTT. Variable domain in full (rest from reference TRBV25-1 and TRBJ2-3): EADIYQTPRYLVIGTGKKITLECSQTMGHDKMYWYQQDPGMELHLIHYSYGVNSTEKGDLSSESTVSRIRTEHFPLTLESARPSHTSQYLCASSEFRRTDTQYFGPGTRLTVL.

This clonotype has at least ten counts. The chain is built from TRBV4-1 and TRBJ1-5, with 7 nucleotides matching TRBD1. The V gene's germline CDR1 is MGHRA and CDR2 YSYEKL. Losses at the gene ends were 3 bases for V and 6 bases for J; bases not matched to a gene: 8. This CDR3 comprises 15 residues. CDR3 loop: CASSQGNRGRQPQHF. CDR3 DNA sequence: TGCGCCAGCAGCCAGGGTAACAGGGGACGTCAGCCCCAGCATTTT.

This clonotype was recorded many times. V and J are TRBV5-1 and TRBJ2-6, with D maybe TRBD2 (6 bases). The germline CDR1 and CDR2 sequences are SGHRS and YFSETQ. V lost 4 bases and J lost 0, with 8 bases in between. The CDR3 has 15 residues. CDR3 DNA sequence: TGCGCCAGCAGCCCCGGGAGCTCTGGGGCCAACGTCCTGACTTTC. It translates to CASSPGSSGANVLTF.

The chain links TRBV5-4 to TRBJ2-7; D assignment may be TRBD1 or TRBD2 (6 bases each). CDR1 is SGHNT and CDR2 is YYREEE in the germline V gene (reference sequence). Trimming cost V 5 bases and J 1 base, with 19 bases left between them. This CDR3 region has 16 residues. The CDR3 region has the DNA TGTGCCAGCAGTCTCTTGGGAAGGGGGGTATCCTACGAGCAGTACTTC. Translating gives CASSLLGRGVSYEQYF.

The chain links TRBV5-1 to TRBJ2-1, with a possible D match to TRBD2 (7 bases). The CDR3 totals 16 residues. In germline, CDR1 is SGHRS, CDR2 YFSETQ. The V and J ends lost 0 bases and 8 bases respectively, with 18 bases between them. CDR3 amino acids: CASSLATGGQGDEQFF. The CDR3 coding sequence is TGCGCCAGCAGCTTGGCAACGGGGGGCCAAGGCGATGAGCAGTTCTTC.

As regards this clonotype: This may arise from a read error, as a much more abundant clone is one base away. This chain links TRBV4-3 with TRBJ2-2; perhaps D is TRBD1 or TRBD2 (5 bases each). This CDR3 spans 17 amino acids. The germline CDR1 and CDR2 sequences are LGHNA and YSLEER. Trimming took 4 bases from V and 2 from J, leaving 17 bases between them. In nucleotides, the CDR3 is TGCGCCAGCAGCCCCCCAGCGGCTAGGGGTAACACCGGGGAGCTGTTTTTT. It translates to CASSPPAARGNTGELFF.

Ten or more counts support this clonotype. V and J are TRBV5-1 and TRBJ1-1; tentatively, D is TRBD1 (5 bases). This CDR3 has 14 residues. V was cut by 2 bases and J by 4 bases, with 12 bases left in between. Per the germline V gene, CDR1 is SGHRS and CDR2 is YFSETQ. The CDR3 spells CASSFGGLGTEAFF. The DNA for the CDR3 is TGCGCCAGCAGCTTCGGGGGTTTGGGCACTGAAGCTTTCTTT. Full variable domain (remainder filled in from reference TRBV5-1 and TRBJ1-1): KAGVTQTPRYLIKTRGQQVTLSCSPISGHRSVSWYQQTPGQGLQFLFEYFSETQRNKGNFPGRFSGRQFSNSRSEMNVSTLELGDSALYLCASSFGGLGTEAFFGQGTRLTVV.

The V call is TRBV11-2, the J call TRBJ1-1; TRBD1 is a possible D gene (5 bases). The V and J ends lost 3 bases and 2 bases respectively, with 10 bases between them. The CDR3 totals 14 residues. The germline V gene has CDR1 SGHAT and CDR2 FQNNGV. The CDR3 DNA follows: TGTGCCAGCAGCTTGGCGGACACAAACACTGAAGCTTTCTTT. Its protein is CASSLADTNTEAFF.

This clonotype was recorded at least ten times. The rearrangement uses TRBV9 and TRBJ2-3; TRBD1 agrees at 8 bases. This CDR3 comprises 15 residues. Germline CDR1 SGDLS, CDR2 YYNGEE. The J segment lost 3 bases and the V segment lost 3 bases, leaving 6 bases of the junction unmatched. The CDR3 sequence: CASSAGGRGTDTQYF. DNA of the CDR3: TGTGCCAGCAGCGCAGGGGGCCGAGGGACAGATACGCAGTATTTT.

This clonotype appeared a few times. V gene TRBV20-1 combines with J gene TRBJ1-3; unclear D gene. V gave up 6 bases and J gave up 0 bases, with 9 bases separating them. The CDR3 is made up of 13 amino acids. Germline CDR1 is DFQATT and CDR2 is SNEGSKA (reference sequence). Here the CDR3 reads CSARGSSGNTIYF. DNA for the CDR3: TGCAGTGCCCGCGGAAGCTCTGGAAACACCATATATTTT.

The chain couples TRBV7-2 to TRBJ2-5, with 12 nucleotides matching TRBD2. V dropped 4 bases and J dropped 3; count of bases not matched to a gene: 12. The germline V gene has CDR1 SGHTA and CDR2 FQGNSA. The CDR3 has 18 amino acids. In DNA, the CDR3 is TGTGCCAGCAGCTCAAGACTAGCGGGAGTTACTCTTGAAGAGACCCAGTACTTC. Its translation is CASSSRLAGVTLEETQYF.

This clonotype was recorded a few times. V is TRBV5-1 and J is TRBJ2-5, with D perhaps TRBD1 (5 bases). Germline CDR1 is SGHRS and CDR2 is YFSETQ. V gave up 1 base and J gave up 0 bases, with 10 bases separating them. The CDR3 covers 15 residues. This chain's CDR3 is CASSLTQVDQETQYF. The CDR3 DNA sequence: TGCGCCAGCAGCTTGACACAGGTTGACCAAGAGACCCAGTACTTC.

A remark on this clonotype: A much larger clonotype is one base distant, so this may be a read error. No conserved phenylalanine or tryptophan is present at the end of the CDR3, so a read error is the likely explanation. The rearrangement links TRBV20-1 to TRBJ2-7, with 8 bases that match TRBD2. Germline trimming cut 2 bases from V and 2 bases from J; bases unmatched to any gene: 5. The germline CDR1 and CDR2 sequences are DFQATT and SNEGSKA (reference sequence). The CDR3 length is 14 residues. This CDR3 reads CSARSRGGTYEQYL. DNA for the CDR3: TGCAGTGCTAGATCTCGGGGGGGTACCTACGAGCAGTACTTA.

V gene TRBV5-1 combines with J gene TRBJ1-1; no definite D call. This CDR3 contains 14 residues. V shed 4 bases and J shed 4 bases, with 14 bases lying between them. Germline V gene sequence: CDR1 SGHRS, CDR2 YFSETQ. The CDR3 here is CASSLSGSGTEAFF. The CDR3 DNA is TGCGCCAGCAGCCTCTCCGGTTCGGGCACTGAAGCTTTCTTT.

This rearrangement joins TRBV20-1 to TRBJ1-4; perhaps TRBD1 as D (6 bases). The CDR3 is made up of 14 amino acids. V was trimmed by 0 bases and J by 8 bases, leaving 13 bases between them. Looked up from germline, CDR1 is DFQATT and CDR2 is SNEGSKA (reference sequence). The CDR3 DNA sequence: TGCAGTGCTAGAGATCCGCGGGGGCAAGAAAAACTGTTTTTT. Its protein product is CSARDPRGQEKLFF.

The chain carries TRBV3-1 and TRBJ1-5; no definite D call. The CDR3 runs 13 residues. Germline V gene sequence: CDR1 LGHDT, CDR2 YNNKEL (reference sequence). Trimming left V 5 bases short and J 5 bases short, with 10 bases between. CDR3 protein: CASSLQNDQPQHF. CDR3 coding DNA: TGTGCCAGCAGCTTACAAAATGATCAGCCCCAGCATTTT.

This clonotype was seen at least ten times. This chain connects TRBV5-1 to TRBJ1-1, with 8 bases identical to TRBD1. The CDR3 spans 14 residues. Germline trimming cut 0 bases from V and 5 bases from J; bases unmatched to any gene: 3. The V gene's germline CDR1 is SGHRS and CDR2 YFSETQ. CDR3 coding DNA: TGCGCCAGCAGCTTGGGGACAGGGAAGACTGAAGCTTTCTTT. Amino acid sequence: CASSLGTGKTEAFF.

This clonotype was counted only a few times. The V and J genes are TRBV20-1 and TRBJ1-1, with unresolved D. Per germline, CDR1 DFQATT and CDR2 SNEGSKA (reference sequence). Trimming took 3 bases from V and 1 from J, leaving 15 bases between them. The CDR3 sequence is 15 residues long. CDR3 nucleotide sequence: TGCAGTGCTAGTTCCGGGGTAATCCGGAACACTGAAGCTTTCTTT. This gives the protein CSASSGVIRNTEAFF.

This clonotype showed up just once. This sequence joins TRBV5-8 and TRBJ1-5; TRBD1 might be the D (6 bases). V lost 0 bases to trimming and J lost 6 bases, with 16 bases between them. This CDR3 is 16 amino acids long. Germline CDR1 is SGHTS and CDR2 is YDEGEE. CDR3 in amino acids: CASSLGGAWNGQPQHF. In DNA form, the CDR3 reads TGTGCCAGCAGCTTGGGGGGGGCATGGAACGGTCAGCCCCAGCATTTT. The whole variable domain, remainder taken from reference TRBV5-8 and TRBJ1-5, is EAGVTQSPTHLIKTRGQQATLRCSPISGHTSVYWYQQALGLGLQFLLWYDEGEERNRGNFPPRFSGRQFPNYSSELNVNALELEDSALYLCASSLGGAWNGQPQHFGDGTRLSIL.

This clonotype has a handful of counts. V gene TRBV4-2 combines with J gene TRBJ2-3; 9 bases agree with TRBD2. V lost 3 bases to trimming and J lost 0 bases; unmatched junction nucleotides: 4. Germline CDR1 reads LGHNA; CDR2 reads YNFKEQ. CDR3 length: 16 amino acids. The CDR3 here is CASSQMGLASTDTQYF. In DNA, the CDR3 is TGTGCCAGCAGCCAGATGGGACTAGCCAGCACAGATACGCAGTATTTT.

With regard to this clonotype: At one end, the junction sequence differs from germline, possibly due to a read error. The chain couples TRBV28 to TRBJ1-6; D gene unclear. CDR1 is MDHEN, CDR2 SYDVKM, per germline. This CDR3 has 14 amino acids. The CDR3 DNA is TGTGCTAGCAGTAATATTCGGACGGGTTCACCCCTCCACTTT. Its translation: CASSNIRTGSPLHF.

The CDR3 loop is CASSLSLVSDEQYF. The DNA of the CDR3 is TGTGCCAGCAGCTTGTCACTAGTCTCAGACGAGCAGTACTTC. The J gene is TRBJ2-7, the V gene TRBV7-2; D may be TRBD2 (5 bases). The CDR3 covers 14 residues. V shed 3 bases and J shed 5 bases, with 14 bases lying between them. The V gene's germline CDR1 is SGHTA and CDR2 FQGNSA.